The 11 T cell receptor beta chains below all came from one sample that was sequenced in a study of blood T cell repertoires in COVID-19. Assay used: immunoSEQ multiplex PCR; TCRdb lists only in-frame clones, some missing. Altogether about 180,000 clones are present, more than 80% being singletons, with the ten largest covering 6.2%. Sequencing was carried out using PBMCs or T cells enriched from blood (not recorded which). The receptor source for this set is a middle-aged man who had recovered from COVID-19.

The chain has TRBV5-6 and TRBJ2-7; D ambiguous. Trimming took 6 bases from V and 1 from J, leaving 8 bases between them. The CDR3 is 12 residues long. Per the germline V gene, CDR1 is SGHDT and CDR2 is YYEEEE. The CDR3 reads CASTFGSYEQYF. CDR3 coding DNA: TGTGCCAGCACGTTCGGTTCCTACGAGCAGTACTTC.

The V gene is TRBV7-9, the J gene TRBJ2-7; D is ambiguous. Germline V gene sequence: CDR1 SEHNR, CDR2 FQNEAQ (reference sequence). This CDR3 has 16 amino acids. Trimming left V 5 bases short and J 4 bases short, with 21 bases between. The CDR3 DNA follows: TGTGCCAGCAGCCTCGAGTGGGCAGCTAAAGAGTACGAGCAGTACTTC. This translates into CASSLEWAAKEYEQYF.

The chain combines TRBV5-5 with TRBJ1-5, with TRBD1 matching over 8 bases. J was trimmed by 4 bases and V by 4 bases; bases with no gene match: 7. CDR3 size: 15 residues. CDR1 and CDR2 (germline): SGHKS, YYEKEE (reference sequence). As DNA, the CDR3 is TGTGCCAGCAGCGCGGGACAGGCTACAAATCAGCCCCAGCATTTT. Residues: CASSAGQATNQPQHF.

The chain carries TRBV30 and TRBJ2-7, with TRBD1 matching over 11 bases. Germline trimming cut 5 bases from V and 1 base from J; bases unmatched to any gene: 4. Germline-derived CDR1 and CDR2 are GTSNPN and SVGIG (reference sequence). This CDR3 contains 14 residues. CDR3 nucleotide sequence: TGTGCCTGGCAGGGACAGGGGGAATCCTACGAGCAGTACTTC. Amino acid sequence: CAWQGQGESYEQYF.

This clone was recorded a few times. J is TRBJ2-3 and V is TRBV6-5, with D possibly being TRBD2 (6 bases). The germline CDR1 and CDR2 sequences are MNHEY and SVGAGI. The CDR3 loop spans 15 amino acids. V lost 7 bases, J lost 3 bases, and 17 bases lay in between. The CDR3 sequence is CASTPLEGTTDTQYF. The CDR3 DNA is TGTGCCAGCACCCCGCTGGAGGGAACGACAGATACGCAGTATTTT.

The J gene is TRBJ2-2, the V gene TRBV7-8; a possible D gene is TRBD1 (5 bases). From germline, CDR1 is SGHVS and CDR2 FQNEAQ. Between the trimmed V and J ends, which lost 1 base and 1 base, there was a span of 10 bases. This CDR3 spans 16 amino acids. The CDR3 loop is CASSLEARVNTGELFF. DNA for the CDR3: TGTGCCAGCAGCTTAGAAGCCAGGGTGAACACCGGGGAGCTGTTTTTT.

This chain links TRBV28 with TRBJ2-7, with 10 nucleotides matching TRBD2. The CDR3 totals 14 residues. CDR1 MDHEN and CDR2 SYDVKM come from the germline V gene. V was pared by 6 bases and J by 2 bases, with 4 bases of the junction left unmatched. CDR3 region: CASSPGTSAYEQYF. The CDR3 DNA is TGTGCCAGCAGCCCCGGGACTAGCGCCTACGAGCAGTACTTC. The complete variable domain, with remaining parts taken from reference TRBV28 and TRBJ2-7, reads DVKVTQSSRYLVKRTGEKVFLECVQDMDHENMFWYRQDPGLGLRLIYFSYDVKMKEKGDIPEGYSVSREKKERFSLILESASTNQTSMYLCASSPGTSAYEQYFGPGTRLTVT.

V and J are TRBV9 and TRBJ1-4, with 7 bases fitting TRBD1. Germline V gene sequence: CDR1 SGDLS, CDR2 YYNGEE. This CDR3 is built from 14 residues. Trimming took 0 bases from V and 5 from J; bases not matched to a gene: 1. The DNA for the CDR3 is TGTGCCAGCAGCGTAGGACAGGGCAATGAAAAACTGTTTTTT. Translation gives CASSVGQGNEKLFF.

The CDR3 sequence: CASSPGQGAARYF. CDR3 DNA: TGTGCCAGCAGCCCAGGACAGGGCGCGGCCCGGTACTTC. The chain couples TRBV12-3 or TRBV12-4 to TRBJ2-5, with 8 bases that match TRBD1. CDR3 size: 13 residues. V shed 6 bases and J 13 bases; nucleotides not matched to a gene: 13.

CDR3 coding DNA: TGCAGCTCGGGACAGGGGGGGGATACGCAGTATTTT. It is translated as CSSGQGGDTQYF. The rearrangement links TRBV29-1 to TRBJ2-3; 11 bases are a match to TRBD1. CDR1 and CDR2 (germline): SQVTM, ANQGSEA. This CDR3 has 12 residues. The V segment lost 8 bases and the J segment 6 bases; nucleotides outside the gene matches: 4.

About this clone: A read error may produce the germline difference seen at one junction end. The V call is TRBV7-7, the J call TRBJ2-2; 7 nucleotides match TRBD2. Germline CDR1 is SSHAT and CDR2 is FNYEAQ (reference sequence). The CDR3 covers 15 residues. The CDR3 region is CASSPGGSGSGELFF. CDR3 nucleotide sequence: TGTGCTAGCAGCCCCGGGGGGAGCGGTAGCGGGGAGCTGTTTTTT.